The 26 T cell receptor beta chains presented below share a single source sample, sequenced in a study of CD8 T cells in ankylosing spondylitis (dated by TCRdb to the late 2010s). Library preparation used 5' RACE. Instrument used: Illumina HiSeq 2500. TCRdb ran its own pipeline on the public reads, namely fastp trimming at Q25 and MiXCR clone calling, and kept in-frame beta chains. CDR3 protein duplicates are merged, each entry listing the most common genes and DNA. This sample has about 200,000 distinct CDR3 sequences in its table, and about 13% of those were observed once. The biggest ten clones account for approximately 15% of the sample. Sequenced: blood, either unsorted or a sorted T cell fraction (not recorded which). The receptor set was obtained from a male donor with ankylosing spondylitis or in good health (not recorded which).

The rearrangement links TRBV3-1 to TRBJ2-3; D ambiguous. V lost 4 bases and J lost 2, with 16 bases in between. This CDR3 contains 16 residues. The germline V gene has CDR1 LGHDT and CDR2 YNNKEL (reference sequence). The CDR3 sequence: CASSPPGRPFTDTQYF. The DNA for the CDR3 is TGTGCCAGCAGCCCTCCGGGCAGGCCCTTCACAGATACGCAGTATTTT.

The rearrangement links TRBV7-8 to TRBJ2-3; no clear D. V was clipped by 2 bases and J by 12 bases, with 12 bases between them. Per the germline V gene, CDR1 is SGHVS and CDR2 is FQNEAQ. The CDR3 covers 12 residues. The CDR3 sequence is CASSLKTDPQYF. CDR3 nucleotide sequence: TGTGCCAGCAGCTTAAAAACGGACCCCCAGTATTTT. The full variable domain, its missing parts supplied by reference TRBV7-8 and TRBJ2-3, is GAGVSQSPRYKVAKRGQDVALRCDPISGHVSLFWYQQALGQGPEFLTYFQNEAQLDKSGLPSDRFFAERPEGSVSTLKIQRTQQEDSAVYLCASSLKTDPQYFGPGTRLTVL.

This clonotype was observed a handful of times. V is TRBV4-1 and J is TRBJ1-2; weak D call: TRBD1 (6 bases). CDR3 length: 15 amino acids. Germline V gene lookup returns CDR1 MGHRA and CDR2 YSYEKL. Trimming took 1 base from V and 3 from J, leaving 12 bases between them. The CDR3 DNA reads as TGCGCCAGCAGCCAAGTGGTTTCAGGGGACTATGGCTACACCTTC. It encodes CASSQVVSGDYGYTF.

This clonotype was picked up a small number of times. V usage is TRBV4-1 and J usage is TRBJ1-1, with a tentative D call TRBD1 (5 bases). This CDR3 is 16 amino acids long. V shed 0 bases and J shed 5 bases, with 16 bases lying between them. Germline assignment: CDR1 MGHRA and CDR2 YSYEKL. Written as DNA, the CDR3 is TGCGCCAGCAGCCAAGAAGGTAGAGGCGGGGGGACTGAAGCTTTCTTT. Protein sequence: CASSQEGRGGGTEAFF.

This clonotype has a handful of counts. The chain joins TRBV5-1 to TRBJ1-1; D perhaps matches TRBD1 (5 bases). The length of the CDR3 is 15 residues. Trimming pared 5 bases from V and 3 bases from J, leaving 17 bases between. Germline V gene lookup returns CDR1 SGHRS and CDR2 YFSETQ. The CDR3, as DNA: TGCGCCAGCAGTCAAGGGGATCGGTGGGACACTGAAGCTTTCTTT. It specifies CASSQGDRWDTEAFF. Based on the CDR3 plus reference TRBV5-1 and TRBJ1-1, the full variable domain is KAGVTQTPRYLIKTRGQQVTLSCSPISGHRSVSWYQQTPGQGLQFLFEYFSETQRNKGNFPGRFSGRQFSNSRSEMNVSTLELGDSALYLCASSQGDRWDTEAFFGQGTRLTVV.

The chain recombines TRBV6-1 with TRBJ2-3; D perhaps matches TRBD1 (5 bases). The CDR3 is made up of 10 amino acids. The germline CDR1 and CDR2 sequences are MNHNS and SASEGT. The ends were cut back, 6 bases at V and 14 bases at J, with 12 bases in the middle. The CDR3 protein is CASRDTVGYF. CDR3 sequence (DNA): TGTGCCAGCAGGGACACTGTGGGGTATTTT.

This clonotype appeared many times. V is TRBV7-9 and J is TRBJ2-3, with 7 bases matching TRBD2. With V trimmed by 0 bases and J by 2 bases, 5 bases remained unmatched. CDR3 length equals 16 residues. Germline CDR1 SEHNR, CDR2 FQNEAQ (reference sequence). In DNA, the CDR3 is TGTGCCAGCAGCTTAGCGGCTAGCGGACCCACAGATACGCAGTATTTT. This sequence encodes CASSLAASGPTDTQYF.

The table lists this clonotype with a few counts. The chain uses TRBV4-1 and TRBJ2-1, with 8 bases that match TRBD2. The V and J ends lost 0 bases and 0 bases, in that order; junction bases with no gene match: 10. This CDR3 contains 19 residues. Germline CDR1 reads MGHRA; CDR2 reads YSYEKL. This chain's CDR3 is CASSQEVVGLAGSYNEQFF. In DNA, the CDR3 is TGCGCCAGCAGCCAAGAGGTGGTCGGGCTAGCGGGCTCCTACAATGAGCAGTTCTTC.

Worth noting for this clonotype: This may stem from a read error, because a much larger clone lies one nucleotide away. The chain has TRBV5-1 and TRBJ2-1; D gene ambiguous. CDR1 SGHRS and CDR2 YFSETQ come from the germline V gene. CDR3 length: 11 amino acids. DNA for the CDR3: TGCGCCAGAAGCTTCAGGAATGAGCAGTTCTTC. As protein: CARSFRNEQFF.

J is TRBJ2-1 and V is TRBV27; perhaps D is TRBD1 or TRBD2 (5 bases each). V was pared by 4 bases and J by 6 bases, with 13 bases between. The CDR3 consists of 14 residues. The germline gives CDR1 MNHEY, CDR2 SMNVEV (reference sequence). The CDR3 loop is CASSSLGAINEQFF. The CDR3 coding sequence is TGTGCCAGCAGTTCACTAGGGGCAATCAATGAGCAGTTCTTC.

J is TRBJ2-7 and V is TRBV2; D is ambiguous. The CDR3 is made up of 13 amino acids. V dropped 6 bases and J dropped 5 bases, with 14 bases sitting between them. Germline V gene lookup returns CDR1 SNHLY and CDR2 FYNNEI. CDR3 sequence reads: CASRGQYTDEQYF. The DNA for the CDR3 is TGTGCCAGCAGGGGCCAGTACACGGACGAGCAGTACTTC.

This chain connects TRBV12-3 or TRBV12-4 to TRBJ2-7; 11 nucleotides align to TRBD2. This CDR3 has 14 residues. The V and J ends lost 5 bases and 3 bases, in that order; junction bases with no gene match: 3. The CDR3 loop is CASSRLAGIYEQYF. CDR3 DNA: TGTGCCAGCAGTCGACTAGCGGGAATCTACGAGCAGTACTTC.

This clonotype was found a few times. V is TRBV14 and J is TRBJ1-1; no definite D call. This CDR3 has 12 amino acids. CDR1 SGHDN and CDR2 FVKESK come from the germline V gene. Trimming removed 1 base at V and 6 bases at J, with 6 bases between. As DNA, the CDR3 is TGTGCCAGCAGCCAAGCATGGGCTGAAGCTTTCTTT. Protein: CASSQAWAEAFF.

This clonotype was detected only a few times. This chain's CDR3 is CATSEQNNEQFF. Here the CDR3 DNA reads TGTGCCACCAGTGAACAGAACAATGAGCAGTTCTTC. The chain combines TRBV24-1 with TRBJ2-1; D is unresolved. The germline V and J ends were trimmed by 4 bases and 5 bases, with 5 bases remaining between them. Germline V CDR1 and CDR2: KGHDR, SFDVKD. CDR3 length: 12 amino acids.

The rearrangement joins TRBV5-4 to TRBJ2-3, with 9 bases fitting TRBD2. The germline CDR1 and CDR2 sequences are SGHNT and YYREEE (reference sequence). J lost 2 bases, V lost 4 bases, and 8 bases had no gene match. CDR3 length: 16 residues. The CDR3 nucleotides read TGTGCCAGCAGCACGCAGACTAGCGGAAACACAGATACGCAGTATTTT. The encoded protein is CASSTQTSGNTDTQYF.

The rearrangement joins TRBV6-5 to TRBJ2-3, with D maybe TRBD1 (6 bases). Looked up from germline, CDR1 is MNHEY and CDR2 is SVGAGI. The CDR3 consists of 14 residues. Trimming removed 2 bases from V and 2 bases from J, with 8 bases in between. CDR3 sequence (DNA): TGTGCCAGCAGTTACAGGGGGTTCACAGATACGCAGTATTTT. Its translation is CASSYRGFTDTQYF.

This clonotype showed up just a few times. The chain has TRBV5-1 and TRBJ2-1, with 11 bases fitting TRBD1. J was trimmed by 7 bases and V by 0 bases; bases with no gene match: 3. Per germline, CDR1 SGHRS and CDR2 YFSETQ. The CDR3 spans 15 residues. The DNA for the CDR3 is TGCGCCAGCAGCTTGGGGGACAGGGGGGAAAATGAGCAGTTCTTC. This encodes CASSLGDRGENEQFF.

The chain links TRBV7-9 to TRBJ2-3; no definite D call. V was trimmed by 1 base and J by 0 bases, leaving 5 bases between them. The CDR3 extends over 14 amino acids. Germline V gives CDR1 SEHNR, CDR2 FQNEAQ (reference sequence). CDR3 in amino acids: CASSLDASTDTQYF. The CDR3 bases are TGTGCCAGCAGCTTAGACGCGAGCACAGATACGCAGTATTTT. Based on the CDR3 plus reference TRBV7-9 and TRBJ2-3, the full variable domain is DTGVSQNPRHKITKRGQNVTFRCDPISEHNRLYWYRQTLGQGPEFLTYFQNEAQLEKSRLLSDRFSAERPKGSFSTLEIQRTEQGDSAMYLCASSLDASTDTQYFGPGTRLTVL.

In regard to this clonotype: This clone may be a read error of a much larger clone one base away. This sequence joins TRBV4-2 and TRBJ2-7, with D maybe TRBD2 (6 bases). The germline V gene encodes CDR1 LGHNA and CDR2 YNFKEQ. This CDR3 is built from 13 residues. This CDR3 reads CARSQGGAYEQYF. Written as DNA, the CDR3 is TGTGCCAGGAGCCAAGGCGGGGCCTACGAGCAGTACTTC.

The genes are TRBV3-1 and TRBJ2-7, with D perhaps given as TRBD1 or TRBD2 (5 bases each). The germline V gene encodes CDR1 LGHDT and CDR2 YNNKEL (reference sequence). This CDR3 has 15 amino acids. Trimming removed 3 bases at V and 0 bases at J, with 12 bases between. CDR3 sequence reads: CASSQGPGTSYEQYF. DNA of the CDR3: TGTGCCAGCAGCCAGGGCCCGGGGACCTCCTACGAGCAGTACTTC.

The DNA of the CDR3 is TGCAGTGCTAGAGATCGTAGCGGAGCTCTCCCCTTCGTCACAGATACGCAGTATTTT. Protein sequence: CSARDRSGALPFVTDTQYF. The chain couples TRBV20-1 to TRBJ2-3; D may be TRBD2 (6 bases). Germline V gene data show CDR1 as DFQATT and CDR2 as SNEGSKA (reference sequence). This CDR3 region has 19 residues. The germline V and J ends were trimmed by 0 bases and 2 bases, with 24 bases remaining between them.

The chain couples TRBV23-1 to TRBJ1-1; D is uncertain. TRBV23-1 is placed among ORFs of uncertain function. V dropped 6 bases and J dropped 8 bases, with 19 bases sitting between them. This CDR3 spans 14 amino acids. The CDR3 DNA reads TGCGCCAGCAGCCGCATCGGGTTTTGGGTAGAAGCTTTCTTT. Residues: CASSRIGFWVEAFF.

V and J are TRBV29-1 and TRBJ1-1; D is possibly TRBD1 (5 bases). Germline V CDR1 and CDR2: SQVTM, ANQGSEA. V lost 1 base, J lost 0 bases, and 6 bases lay in between. This CDR3 has 13 amino acids. The chain's CDR3 is CSVEGGLNTEAFF. The CDR3, as DNA: TGCAGCGTTGAAGGGGGCTTGAACACTGAAGCTTTCTTT. The whole variable domain, filled in from reference TRBV29-1 and TRBJ1-1, reads SAVISQKPSRDICQRGTSLTIQCQVDSQVTMMFWYRQQPGQSLTLIATANQGSEATYESGFVIDKFPISRPNLTFSTLTVSNMSPEDSSIYLCSVEGGLNTEAFFGQGTRLTVV.

The genes are TRBV4-1 and TRBJ2-1; 10 bases are shared with TRBD2. After removal of 1 base from V and 4 bases from J, the junction contained 10 bases not matched to a gene. This CDR3 comprises 18 residues. Germline V gives CDR1 MGHRA, CDR2 YSYEKL. The DNA for the CDR3 is TGCGCCAGCAGCCAAGCCCGGTGGGGGACTAGCGCTTACAATGAGCAGTTCTTC. It specifies CASSQARWGTSAYNEQFF.

This sequence joins TRBV15 and TRBJ1-5, with D possibly being TRBD1 (5 bases). The V gene's germline CDR1 is LNHNV and CDR2 YYDKDF (reference sequence). The V and J ends lost 3 bases and 10 bases respectively, with 19 bases between them. The CDR3 covers 15 residues. In DNA, the CDR3 is TGTGCCACCAGCAGGGATAGGGGAACGGGGCGCCCCCAGCATTTT. Translating it yields CATSRDRGTGRPQHF.

The CDR3 bases are TGTGCCAGCAGCTCCCAGGAGGGGGGGGAGACCCAGTACTTC. It is translated as CASSSQEGGETQYF. This rearrangement joins TRBV7-9 to TRBJ2-5; TRBD2 is a possible D gene (7 bases). V was trimmed by 4 bases and J by 5 bases, leaving 14 bases between them. This CDR3 spans 14 amino acids. CDR1 and CDR2 from the germline V gene are SEHNR and FQNEAQ (reference sequence).